This is a list of T cell receptor beta chains from one sample in a study of T cells after yellow fever vaccination. TCRdb independently ran MiXCR on the 5' RACE reads; one entry per CDR3 protein. Among around 29,000 distinct CDR3 sequences listed, roughly 6% were seen once. The specimen comprised PBMCs, either bulk or a sorted T-cell subset (CD4+, CD8+, memory, or dextramer-sorted; not recorded which), sampled on the day of the yellow fever booster vaccination. The receptors were gathered from a man between 25 and 39 years old who received the YFV17D yellow fever vaccine. Both conserved end residues are part of each CDR3. A D gene is named only where the DNA matches it firmly. The size of a clone is reported for some rows only, either as once, few or many, or as a class for expanded clones.

V: TRBV27
size: many
J: TRBJ2-5
D: TRBD2
CDR3: CASSLGASGRAETQYF
DNA: TGTGCCAGCAGTTTAGGGGCTAGCGGGAGGGCCGAGACCCAGTACTTC

V: TRBV6-5
size: many
J: TRBJ2-1
D: NA
CDR3: CASSAGGGTYNEQFF
DNA: TGTGCCAGCAGCGCAGGGGGGGGAACCTACAATGAGCAGTTCTTC

V: TRBV9
size: many
J: TRBJ1-3
D: NA
CDR3: CASSPRTDDSGNTIYF
DNA: TGTGCCAGCAGCCCGAGGACCGACGACTCTGGAAACACCATATATTTT

V: TRBV7-9
size: many
J: TRBJ2-7
D: TRBD2
CDR3: CASSFGTSSYEQYF
DNA: TGTGCCAGCAGCTTCGGGACTAGTTCCTACGAGCAGTACTTC

V: TRBV20-1
size: many
J: TRBJ2-3
D: NA
CDR3: CSAPSASGTDTQYF
DNA: TGCAGTGCTCCAAGCGCGAGCGGGACAGATACGCAGTATTTT

V: TRBV5-1
size: medium-sized
J: TRBJ2-7
D: NA
CDR3: CASSLDWTEQYF
DNA: TGCGCCAGCAGCCTGGACTGGACGGAGCAGTACTTC

V: TRBV6-1
size: NA
J: TRBJ2-3
D: NA
CDR3: CASSPRLLRTDTQYF
DNA: TGTGCCAGCAGTCCACGCCTCCTTCGCACAGATACGCAGTATTTT

V: TRBV30
size: many
J: TRBJ2-5
D: NA
CDR3: CAWSVPAGVETQYF
DNA: TGTGCCTGGAGTGTACCGGCAGGGGTAGAGACCCAGTACTTC

V: TRBV19
size: many
J: TRBJ2-1
D: NA
CDR3: CASRLGSSSYNEQFF
DNA: TGTGCCAGTAGACTGGGCTCCAGCTCCTACAATGAGCAGTTCTTC

V: TRBV5-6
size: many
J: TRBJ2-7
D: NA
CDR3: CASSIRGRTLLTPYEQYF
DNA: TGTGCCAGCAGCATAAGGGGCAGGACCCTGCTAACCCCCTACGAGCAGTACTTC

V: TRBV20-1
size: many
J: TRBJ2-2
D: TRBD2
CDR3: CSAPSGRRVGELFF
DNA: TGCAGTGCTCCTAGCGGGAGGAGGGTCGGGGAGCTGTTTTTT

V: TRBV7-8
size: NA
J: TRBJ2-7
D: TRBD2
CDR3: CASSSVLGTSGRAYEQYF
DNA: TGTGCCAGCAGCTCCGTTCTAGGGACTAGCGGGAGGGCCTACGAGCAGTACTTC

V: TRBV4-3
size: few
J: TRBJ2-1
D: TRBD2
CDR3: CASSQERTSGGLEQFF
DNA: TGCGCCAGCAGCCAAGAAAGAACTAGCGGTGGGTTGGAGCAGTTCTTC

V: TRBV6-1
size: medium-sized
J: TRBJ1-5
D: NA
CDR3: CASRDGGGNQPQHF
DNA: TGTGCCAGCAGGGACGGAGGGGGCAATCAGCCCCAGCATTTT

V: TRBV20-1
size: NA
J: TRBJ2-7
D: TRBD1
CDR3: CSASTGTETYEQYF
DNA: TGCAGTGCAAGTACCGGGACAGAGACCTACGAGCAGTACTTC

V: TRBV29-1
size: many
J: TRBJ2-1
D: TRBD2
CDR3: CSTISGSSYNEQFF
DNA: TGCAGCACTATTAGCGGGAGCTCCTACAATGAGCAGTTCTTC

V: TRBV4-3
size: many
J: TRBJ1-1
D: NA
CDR3: CASSQERRGTEAFF
DNA: TGCGCCAGCAGCCAAGAAAGGAGGGGCACTGAAGCTTTCTTT

V: TRBV5-1
size: many
J: TRBJ1-1
D: NA
CDR3: CASSLTLGWEAFF
DNA: TGCGCCAGCTCTCTTACCCTAGGATGGGAAGCTTTCTTT

V: TRBV11-1
size: NA
J: TRBJ2-3
D: NA
CDR3: CASSYYRDTDTQYF
DNA: TGTGCCAGCAGCTATTACAGGGACACAGATACGCAGTATTTT

V: TRBV7-2
size: few
J: TRBJ2-7
D: TRBD2
CDR3: CASSPARGRAGEQYF
DNA: TGTGCCAGCAGCCCCGCCCGCGGGAGGGCCGGGGAGCAGTACTTC

V: TRBV20-1
size: many
J: TRBJ1-1
D: NA
CDR3: CSARPLRAFF
DNA: TGCAGTGCTCGACCACTGAGAGCTTTCTTT

V: TRBV6-1
size: many
J: TRBJ2-1
D: TRBD2
CDR3: CASSAGTSGKNEQFF
DNA: TGTGCCAGCAGTGCCGGGACTAGCGGGAAGAATGAGCAGTTCTTC

V: TRBV27
size: NA
J: TRBJ2-2
D: NA
CDR3: CASSYQPPGLQIDTGELFF
DNA: TGTGCCAGCAGTTATCAGCCCCCGGGACTCCAAATAGACACCGGGGAGCTGTTTTTT

V: TRBV6-1
size: NA
J: TRBJ2-7
D: TRBD2
CDR3: CASTSGKTYEQYF
DNA: TGTGCCAGCACCAGCGGGAAGACCTACGAGCAGTACTTC

V: TRBV20-1
size: many
J: TRBJ2-1
D: NA
CDR3: CSARLRASRSYNEQFF
DNA: TGCAGTGCTAGACTAAGGGCTAGTCGATCCTACAATGAGCAGTTCTTC

V: TRBV6-5
size: many
J: TRBJ2-1
D: NA
CDR3: CASNPTGLYNEQFF
DNA: TGTGCCAGCAACCCGACAGGCCTTTACAATGAGCAGTTCTTC

V: TRBV5-1
size: NA
J: TRBJ2-3
D: TRBD2
CDR3: CASSLTLAGSSTDTQYF
DNA: TGCGCCAGCAGCTTGACCCTAGCGGGGTCTAGCACAGATACGCAGTATTTT

V: TRBV12-3/TRBV12-4
size: many
J: TRBJ1-3
D: NA
CDR3: CASSTNRVGNTIYF
DNA: TGTGCCAGCAGCACAAACAGGGTTGGAAACACCATATATTTT